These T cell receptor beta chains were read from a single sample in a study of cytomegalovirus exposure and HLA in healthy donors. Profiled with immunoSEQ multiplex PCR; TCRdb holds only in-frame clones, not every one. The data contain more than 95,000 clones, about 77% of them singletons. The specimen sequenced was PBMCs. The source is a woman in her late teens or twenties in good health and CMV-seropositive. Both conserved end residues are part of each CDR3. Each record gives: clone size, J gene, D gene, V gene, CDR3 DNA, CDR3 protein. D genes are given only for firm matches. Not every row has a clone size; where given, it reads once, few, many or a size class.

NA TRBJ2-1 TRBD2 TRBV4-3 TGCGCCAGCAGCCAAGTCGCCGGGGGGTCCTACAATGAGCAGTTCTTC CASSQVAGGSYNEQFF
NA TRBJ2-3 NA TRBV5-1 TGCGCCAGCAGCCTAGGGGGGGGCTGGTCTAGCACAGATACGCAGTATTTT CASSLGGGWSSTDTQYF
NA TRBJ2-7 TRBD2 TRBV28 TGTGCCAGCAGTCCATCGACTAGCGGGAGTTCGTCCTACGAGCAGTACTTC CASSPSTSGSSSYEQYF
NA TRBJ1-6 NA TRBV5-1 TGCGCCAGCGGCCAAAGCTCCTATAATTCACCCCTCCACTTT CASGQSSYNSPLHF
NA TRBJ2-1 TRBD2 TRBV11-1 TGTGCCAGCAGCCATCCGGCGGGACTAGCAGACAATGAGCAGTTCTTC CASSHPAGLADNEQFF
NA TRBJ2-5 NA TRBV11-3 TGTGCCAGCAGCTTAACAGGTTCTAGGACCCAGTACTTC CASSLTGSRTQYF
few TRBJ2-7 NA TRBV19 TGTGCCAGTAGTACCCAGGACAGTGTCTACGAGCAGTACTTC CASSTQDSVYEQYF
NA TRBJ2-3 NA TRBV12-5 TGTGCTAGTGGTTTGTCCGAAGGGACTCCTAGCACAGATACGCAGTATTTT CASGLSEGTPSTDTQYF
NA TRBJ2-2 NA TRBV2 TGTGCCAGCAGCTTCAGAGGGGGGCGGGGGCAGGGGGCGACCGGGGAGCTGTTTTTT CASSFRGGRGQGATGELFF
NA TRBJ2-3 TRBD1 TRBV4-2 TGTGCCAGCAGCCCGGAGGACAGGGTCACAGATACGCAGTATTTT CASSPEDRVTDTQYF
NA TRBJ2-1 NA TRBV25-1 TGTGCCTTACCCGGAGGAGGGTCCAGCAATGAGCAGTTCTTC CALPGGGSSNEQFF
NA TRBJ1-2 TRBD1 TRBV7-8 TGTGCCAGCAGCGCGGGACAGCCTGCCGGCTATGGCTACACCTTC CASSAGQPAGYGYTF
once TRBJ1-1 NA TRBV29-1 TGCAGCGTTCGGCCGTCGGGGTCAACTGAAGCTTTCTTT CSVRPSGSTEAFF
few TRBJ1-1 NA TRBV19 TGTGCCAGTAGTCCCTGGAGGGACTTGAACACTGAAGCTTTCTTT CASSPWRDLNTEAFF
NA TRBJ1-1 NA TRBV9 TGTGCCAGCAGCCCCCACTCGAACACTGAAGCTTTCTTT CASSPHSNTEAFF
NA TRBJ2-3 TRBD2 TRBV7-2 TGTGCCAGCAGCTTAGCTTCCGGGACTAGCGGGCGCACAGATACGCAGTATTTT CASSLASGTSGRTDTQYF
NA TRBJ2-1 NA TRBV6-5 TGTGCCAGCGGGCTAGCCCAGAGCTACAATGAGCAGTTCTTC CASGLAQSYNEQFF
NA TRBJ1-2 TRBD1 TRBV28 TGTGCCAGCAGCCCGACGGACAGGGTGGACTCTGGCTACACCTTC CASSPTDRVDSGYTF
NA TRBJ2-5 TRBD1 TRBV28 TGTGCCAGCAGGCAACGGACAGGACAAGAGACCCAGTACTTC CASRQRTGQETQYF
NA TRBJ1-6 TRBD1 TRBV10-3 TGTGCCATCAGTGGGGACAGGGGAGGTTCACCCCTCCACTTT CAISGDRGGSPLHF
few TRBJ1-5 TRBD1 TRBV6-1 TGTGCCAGCAGTGGGGACAGAAATCAGCCCCAGCATTTT CASSGDRNQPQHF
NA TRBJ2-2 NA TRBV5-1 TGCGCCAGCAGCTTCAGGAACAGGAACACCGGGGAGCTGTTTTTT CASSFRNRNTGELFF